This entry describes one TCR beta chain. Its antigen is as yet unknown. In germline, CDR1 is SGHRS, CDR2 YFSETQ. This CDR3 contains 15 residues. V was cut by 3 bases and J by 1 base, with 14 bases left in between. TCRdb ran MiXCR on the RT-PCR reads and lists one entry per CDR3 protein. The sample records hundreds of thousands of distinct CDR3 sequences, under 15% being singletons. This entry is derived from a study of response to subunit inactivated influenza vaccine. Study results and caveats: Each seasonal influenza vaccination, the authors suggested, recruits few new T cells.

Sequenced material: PBMCs from blood, taken about 40 days after vaccination. This clonotype was obtained from a man in his fifties who received an inactivated influenza vaccine. V gene TRBV5-1 combines with J gene TRBJ2-7, with D tentatively TRBD2 (6 bases). In nucleotides, the CDR3 is TGCGCCAGCAGCTCGATCCCGGAGGGGTCCTACGAGCAGTACTTC. Encoded protein: CASSSIPEGSYEQYF.